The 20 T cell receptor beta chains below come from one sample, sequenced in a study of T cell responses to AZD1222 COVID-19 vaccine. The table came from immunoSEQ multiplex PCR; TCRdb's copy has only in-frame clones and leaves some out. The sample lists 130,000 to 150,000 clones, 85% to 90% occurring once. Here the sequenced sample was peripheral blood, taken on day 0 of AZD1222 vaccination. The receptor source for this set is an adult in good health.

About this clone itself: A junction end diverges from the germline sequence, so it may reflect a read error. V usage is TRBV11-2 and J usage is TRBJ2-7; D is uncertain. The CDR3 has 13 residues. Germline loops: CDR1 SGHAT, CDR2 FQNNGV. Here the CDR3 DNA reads TGTGCCAGCAGCTCCCCAGTCTCCCACGAGCAGTACTTC. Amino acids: CASSSPVSHEQYF.

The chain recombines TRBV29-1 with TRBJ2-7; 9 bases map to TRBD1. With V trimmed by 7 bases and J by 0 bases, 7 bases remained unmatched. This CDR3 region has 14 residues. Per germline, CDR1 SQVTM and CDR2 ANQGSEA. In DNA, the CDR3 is TGCAGCGCCCGTGGACAGGGGAGCTCCTACGAGCAGTACTTC. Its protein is CSARGQGSSYEQYF.

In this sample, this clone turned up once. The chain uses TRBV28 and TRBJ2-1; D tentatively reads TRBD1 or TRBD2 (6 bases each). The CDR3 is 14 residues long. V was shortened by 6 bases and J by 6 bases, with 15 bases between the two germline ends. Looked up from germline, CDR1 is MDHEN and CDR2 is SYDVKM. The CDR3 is CASSHPGASNEQFF. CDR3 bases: TGTGCCAGCAGCCACCCGGGGGCTAGCAATGAGCAGTTCTTC.

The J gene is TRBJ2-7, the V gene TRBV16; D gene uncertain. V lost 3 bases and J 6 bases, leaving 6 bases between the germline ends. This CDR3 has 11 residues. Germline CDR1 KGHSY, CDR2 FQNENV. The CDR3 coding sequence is TGTGCCAGCAGCCAGGGTGGCGAGCAGTACTTC. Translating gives CASSQGGEQYF. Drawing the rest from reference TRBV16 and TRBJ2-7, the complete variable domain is GEEVAQTPKHLVRGEGQKAKLYCAPIKGHSYVFWYQQVLKNEFKFLISFQNENVFDETGMPKERFSAKCLPNSPCSLEIQATKLEDSAVYFCASSQGGEQYFGPGTRLTVT.

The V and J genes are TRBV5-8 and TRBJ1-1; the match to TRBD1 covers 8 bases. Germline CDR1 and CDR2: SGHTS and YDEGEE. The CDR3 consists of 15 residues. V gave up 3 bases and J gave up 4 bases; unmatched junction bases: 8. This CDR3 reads CASSYARTGITEAFF. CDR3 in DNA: TGTGCCAGCAGCTACGCCCGGACAGGGATCACTGAAGCTTTCTTT.

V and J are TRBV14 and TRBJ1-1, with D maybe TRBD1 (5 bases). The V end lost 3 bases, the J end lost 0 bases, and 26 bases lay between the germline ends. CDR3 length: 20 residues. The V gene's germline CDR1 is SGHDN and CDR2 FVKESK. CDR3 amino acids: CASSHRPARDLGRMNTEAFF. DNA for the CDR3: TGTGCCAGCAGCCATCGGCCCGCCAGGGACCTTGGCCGGATGAACACTGAAGCTTTCTTT.

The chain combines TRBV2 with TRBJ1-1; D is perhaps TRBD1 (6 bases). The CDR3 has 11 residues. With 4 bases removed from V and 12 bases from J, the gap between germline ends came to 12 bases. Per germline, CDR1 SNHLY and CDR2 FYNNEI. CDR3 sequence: CASSGAGQTFF. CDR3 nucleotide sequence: TGTGCCAGCAGTGGCGCAGGACAGACTTTCTTT.

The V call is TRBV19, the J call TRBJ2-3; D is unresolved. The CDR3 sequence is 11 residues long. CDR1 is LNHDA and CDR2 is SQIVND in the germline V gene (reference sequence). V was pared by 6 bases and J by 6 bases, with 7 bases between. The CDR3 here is CASRLGDTQYF. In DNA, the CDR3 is TGTGCCAGTAGGTTAGGGGATACGCAGTATTTT. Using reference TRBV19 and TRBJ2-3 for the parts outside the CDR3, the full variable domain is DGGITQSPKYLFRKEGQNVTLSCEQNLNHDAMYWYRQDPGQGLRLIYYSQIVNDFQKGDIAEGYSVSREKKESFPLTVTSAQKNPTAFYLCASRLGDTQYFGPGTRLTVL.

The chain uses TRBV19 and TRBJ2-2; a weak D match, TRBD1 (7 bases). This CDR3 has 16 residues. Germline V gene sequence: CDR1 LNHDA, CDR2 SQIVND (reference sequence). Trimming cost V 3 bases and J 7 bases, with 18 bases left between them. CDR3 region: CASSISPGGFGGELFF. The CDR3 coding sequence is TGTGCCAGTAGTATTTCGCCAGGGGGGTTTGGCGGGGAGCTGTTTTTT.

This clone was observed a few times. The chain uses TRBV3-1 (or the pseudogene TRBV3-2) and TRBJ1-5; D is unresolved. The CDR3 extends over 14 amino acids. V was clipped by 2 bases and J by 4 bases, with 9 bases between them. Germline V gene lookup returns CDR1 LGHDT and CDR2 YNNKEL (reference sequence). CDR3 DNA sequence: TGTGCCAGCAGCCAAAAGTTGACTAATCAGCCCCAGCATTTT. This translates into CASSQKLTNQPQHF.

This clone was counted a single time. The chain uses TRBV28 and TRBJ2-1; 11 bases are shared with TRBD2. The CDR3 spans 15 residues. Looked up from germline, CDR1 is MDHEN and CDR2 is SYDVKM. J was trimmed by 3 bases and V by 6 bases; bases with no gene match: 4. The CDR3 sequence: CASSLTSGNYNEQFF. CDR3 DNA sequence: TGTGCCAGCAGCTTGACTAGCGGGAACTACAATGAGCAGTTCTTC.

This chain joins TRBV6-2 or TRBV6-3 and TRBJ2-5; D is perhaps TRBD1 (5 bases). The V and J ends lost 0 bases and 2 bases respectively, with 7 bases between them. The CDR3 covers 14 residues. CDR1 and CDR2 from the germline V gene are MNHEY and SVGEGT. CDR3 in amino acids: CASSYSTGQETQYF. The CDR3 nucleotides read TGTGCCAGCAGTTACTCAACAGGACAAGAGACCCAGTACTTC.

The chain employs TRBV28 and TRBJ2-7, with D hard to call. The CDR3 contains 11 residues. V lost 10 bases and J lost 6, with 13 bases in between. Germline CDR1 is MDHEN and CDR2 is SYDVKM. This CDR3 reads CATQRWVEQYF. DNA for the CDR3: TGTGCCACACAAAGGTGGGTCGAGCAGTACTTC.

CDR3 nucleotide sequence: TGTGCCAGCAGCCAAGGGCAGATAAATCAGCCCCAGCATTTT. Translating it yields CASSQGQINQPQHF. The chain is built from TRBV3-1 (or the pseudogene TRBV3-2) and TRBJ1-5; no clear D gene. The germline gives CDR1 LGHDT, CDR2 YNNKEL (reference sequence). The length of the CDR3 is 14 residues. Trimming stripped 1 base from V and 4 bases from J, with 8 bases between.

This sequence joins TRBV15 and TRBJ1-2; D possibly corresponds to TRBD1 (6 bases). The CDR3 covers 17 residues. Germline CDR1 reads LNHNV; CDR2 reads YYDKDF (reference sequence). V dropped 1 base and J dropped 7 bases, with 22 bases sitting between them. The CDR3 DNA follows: TGTGCCACCAGCAGAGGCCAAATACAGGGATTCGAGGGTGGCTACACCTTC. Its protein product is CATSRGQIQGFEGGYTF. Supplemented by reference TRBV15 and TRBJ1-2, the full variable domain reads DAMVIQNPRYQVTQFGKPVTLSCSQTLNHNVMYWYQQKSSQAPKLLFHYYDKDFNNEADTPDNFQSRRPNTSFCFLDIRSPGLGDTAMYLCATSRGQIQGFEGGYTFGSGTRLTVV.

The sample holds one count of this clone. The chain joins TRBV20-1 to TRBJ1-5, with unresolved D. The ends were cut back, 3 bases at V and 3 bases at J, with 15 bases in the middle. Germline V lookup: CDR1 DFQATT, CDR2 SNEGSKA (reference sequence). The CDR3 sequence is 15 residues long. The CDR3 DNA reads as TGCAGTGCTAGTTATGTTGGAGGGAACAATCAGCCCCAGCATTTT. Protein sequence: CSASYVGGNNQPQHF.

DNA of the CDR3: TGTGCCAGCAGCTTTTGGCTCAGGGACACCGGGGAGCTGTTTTTT. This sequence encodes CASSFWLRDTGELFF. The chain carries TRBV5-6 and TRBJ2-2, with D possibly being TRBD1 (5 bases). The germline V gene encodes CDR1 SGHDT and CDR2 YYEEEE. This CDR3 contains 15 residues. V lost 2 bases, J lost 3 bases, and 11 bases lay in between.

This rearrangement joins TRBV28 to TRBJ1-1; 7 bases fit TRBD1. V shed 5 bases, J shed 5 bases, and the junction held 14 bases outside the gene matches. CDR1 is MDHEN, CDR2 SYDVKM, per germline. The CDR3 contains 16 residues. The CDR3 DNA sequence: TGTGCCAGCAGTCTTACAGGGGCGATCCTCGGGACTGAAGCTTTCTTT. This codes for CASSLTGAILGTEAFF.

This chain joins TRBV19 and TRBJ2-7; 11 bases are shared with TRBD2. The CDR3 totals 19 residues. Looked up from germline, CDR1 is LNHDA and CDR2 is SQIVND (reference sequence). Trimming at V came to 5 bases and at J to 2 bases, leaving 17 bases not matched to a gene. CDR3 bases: TGTGCCAGTAGTGTCCGCCCCCCGTTCGGGACTAGCGGAACCTACGAGCAGTACTTC. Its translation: CASSVRPPFGTSGTYEQYF.

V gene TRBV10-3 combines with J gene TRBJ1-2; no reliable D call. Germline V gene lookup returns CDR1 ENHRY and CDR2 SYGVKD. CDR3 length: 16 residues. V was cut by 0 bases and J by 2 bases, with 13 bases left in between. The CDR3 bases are TGTGCCATCAGTGAGTCTTTTATTCGGCAGAACTATGGCTACACCTTC. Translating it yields CAISESFIRQNYGYTF.